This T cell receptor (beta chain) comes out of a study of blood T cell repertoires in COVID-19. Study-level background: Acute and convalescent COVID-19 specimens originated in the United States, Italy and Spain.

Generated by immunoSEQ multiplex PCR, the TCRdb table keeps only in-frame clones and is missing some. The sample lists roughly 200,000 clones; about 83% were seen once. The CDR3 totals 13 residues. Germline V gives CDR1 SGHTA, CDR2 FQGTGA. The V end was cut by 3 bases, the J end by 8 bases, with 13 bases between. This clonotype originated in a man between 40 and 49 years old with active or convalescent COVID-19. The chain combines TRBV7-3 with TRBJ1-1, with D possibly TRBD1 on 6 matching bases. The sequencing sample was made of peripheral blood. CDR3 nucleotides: TGTGCCAGCAGCTTCAACAGGGAGTCAGAAGCTTTCTTT. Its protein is CASSFNRESEAFF. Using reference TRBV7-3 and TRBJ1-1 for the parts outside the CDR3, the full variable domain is GAGVSQTPSNKVTEKGKYVELRCDPISGHTALYWYRQSLGQGPEFLIYFQGTGAADDSGLPNDRFFAVRPEGSVSTLKIQRTERGDSAVYLCASSFNRESEAFFGQGTRLTVV.